This passage covers 32 T cell receptor beta chains from one sample sequenced in a study of T cells in Graves' hyperthyroidism and ophthalmopathy. RNA transcripts provided the source from which TCR beta CDR3 regions were amplified. First-round RT-PCR with HTBI primers amplified the TCR CDR3 region. TCRdb re-derived calls from the multiplex PCR reads in MiXCR, one entry per CDR3 protein. The table has around 620,000 distinct CDR3 sequences, just over 45% seen once. The sample consisted of peripheral blood or thyroid tissue (not recorded which). Receptors were obtained from an adult woman with Graves' disease, either hyperthyroidism or ophthalmopathy (not recorded which).

V is TRBV4-1 and J is TRBJ1-5, with D unclear. The V gene lost 3 bases and the J gene lost 10 bases, with 10 bases spanning the gap. CDR1 and CDR2 from the germline V gene are MGHRA and YSYEKL. The CDR3 is 12 residues long. CDR3 nucleotides: TGCGCCAGCAGCCAGGGTAATGGACCCCAGCATTTT. This gives the protein CASSQGNGPQHF.

This chain links TRBV9 with TRBJ2-7, with 8 positions matching TRBD2. This CDR3 region has 12 residues. Germline V CDR1 and CDR2: SGDLS, YYNGEE. V dropped 6 bases and J dropped 3; count of bases not matched to a gene: 2. The CDR3 coding sequence is TGTGCCAGCACGGCGGGGGGCTACGAGCAGTACTTC. It codes for CASTAGGYEQYF.

J is TRBJ1-5 and V is TRBV2; 7 bases are shared with TRBD1. CDR1 and CDR2 from the germline V gene are SNHLY and FYNNEI. V dropped 5 bases and J dropped 6; count of bases not matched to a gene: 16. This CDR3 is 17 amino acids long. CDR3 in DNA: TGTGCCAGCAGTCAAACGGACAGGTCCAGATCTAGTCAGCCCCAGCATTTT. Encoded protein: CASSQTDRSRSSQPQHF.

This clonotype was detected many times. The V call is TRBV19, the J call TRBJ1-5, with unresolved D. The ends were cut back, 3 bases at V and 8 bases at J, with 14 bases in the middle. The CDR3 contains 14 residues. The germline V gene has CDR1 LNHDA and CDR2 SQIVND (reference sequence). CDR3: CASSISRSWEPQHF. As DNA, the CDR3 is TGTGCCAGTAGTATTAGCAGGTCCTGGGAGCCCCAGCATTTT.

A few counts support this clonotype. J is TRBJ1-5 and V is TRBV7-9, with D possibly TRBD1 on 5 matching bases. CDR3 length equals 15 residues. Germline V gives CDR1 SEHNR, CDR2 FQNEAQ (reference sequence). V dropped 5 bases and J dropped 2 bases, with 13 bases sitting between them. CDR3 residues: CASSASGTGNQPQHF. The DNA of the CDR3 is TGTGCCAGCAGCGCATCCGGGACGGGCAATCAGCCCCAGCATTTT. The full variable domain, in which reference TRBV7-9 and TRBJ1-5 provide the parts outside the CDR3, is DTGVSQNPRHKITKRGQNVTFRCDPISEHNRLYWYRQTLGQGPEFLTYFQNEAQLEKSRLLSDRFSAERPKGSFSTLEIQRTEQGDSAMYLCASSASGTGNQPQHFGDGTRLSIL.

This clonotype has a count of ten or more. The chain employs TRBV7-9 and TRBJ2-6, with 7 bases lining up with TRBD2. CDR3 length: 16 residues. V was clipped by 5 bases and J by 0 bases; unmatched bases: 4. The germline V gene encodes CDR1 SEHNR and CDR2 FQNEAQ (reference sequence). CDR3: CASSHWEGSGANVLTF. In DNA, the CDR3 is TGTGCCAGCAGCCACTGGGAGGGCTCTGGGGCCAACGTCCTGACTTTC.

The V gene is TRBV7-2, the J gene TRBJ2-5; D is perhaps TRBD2 (5 bases). Germline V CDR1 and CDR2: SGHTA, FQGNSA. Trimming shortened V by 1 base and J by 5 bases, and 14 bases separated the two germline ends. This CDR3 is built from 15 residues. CDR3 nucleotide sequence: TGTGCCAGCAGCTTAGATGGAGGTAGCTCCGAGACCCAGTACTTC. This translates into CASSLDGGSSETQYF. Full variable domain (rest looked up from reference TRBV7-2 and TRBJ2-5): GAGVSQSPSNKVTEKGKDVELRCDPISGHTALYWYRQSLGQGLEFLIYFQGNSAPDKSGLPSDRFSAERTGGSVSTLTIQRTQQEDSAVYLCASSLDGGSSETQYFGPGTRLLVL.

V and J are TRBV7-2 and TRBJ1-6; D gene uncertain. The V end lost 5 bases, the J end lost 13 bases, and 15 bases lay between the germline ends. There are 13 residues in the CDR3. Germline-derived CDR1 and CDR2 are SGHTA and FQGNSA. CDR3 region: CASSAMGGAPLHF. CDR3 in DNA: TGTGCCAGCAGCGCCATGGGAGGCGCGCCCCTCCACTTT.

This chain connects TRBV9 to TRBJ2-5; tentatively, D is TRBD1 (7 bases). The germline CDR1 and CDR2 sequences are SGDLS and YYNGEE. Trimming took off 3 bases at V and 5 bases at J, with 20 bases between the two ends. CDR3 length equals 16 residues. For the CDR3, the DNA is TGTGCCAGCAGCGGGCGGGACAGTGAGTCACGGGAGACCCAGTACTTC. Translation gives CASSGRDSESRETQYF.

The J gene is TRBJ1-6, the V gene TRBV7-8, with TRBD1 identical over 9 bases. The CDR3 covers 16 residues. V lost 0 bases and J lost 10; bases outside the gene matches: 7. Germline CDR1 and CDR2: SGHVS and FQNEAQ. CDR3 sequence reads: CASSLAGTGLESPLHF. The DNA for the CDR3 is TGTGCCAGCAGCTTAGCCGGGACAGGGTTGGAATCACCCCTCCACTTT.

This clonotype was seen repeatedly, ten times or more. V is TRBV11-2 and J is TRBJ1-2; D uncertain. This CDR3 is 14 amino acids long. Germline V lookup: CDR1 SGHAT, CDR2 FQNNGV. Deletions cut 1 base from V and 5 bases from J, with 11 bases between. CDR3 DNA sequence: TGTGCCAGCAGCTTAGTAACAGCCGGATATGGCTACACCTTC. It codes for CASSLVTAGYGYTF.

V gene TRBV7-2 combines with J gene TRBJ1-2; 12 positions match TRBD1. This CDR3 region has 15 residues. CDR1 is SGHTA and CDR2 is FQGNSA in the germline V gene. The V gene end was trimmed by 6 bases and the J gene end by 9 bases; junction bases not matched to a gene: 11. The CDR3 sequence is CASSLRRGQGASYTF. The CDR3 coding sequence is TGTGCCAGCAGTTTAAGACGGGGACAGGGGGCCAGCTACACCTTC.

The V gene is TRBV14, the J gene TRBJ1-6, with D perhaps TRBD1 (5 bases). CDR3 size: 14 residues. The germline CDR1 and CDR2 sequences are SGHDN and FVKESK. With 8 bases removed from V and 5 bases from J, the gap between germline ends came to 13 bases. The DNA of the CDR3 is TGTGCCAGCTCGCCCCGCAGGGATAATTCACCCCTCCACTTT. It codes for CASSPRRDNSPLHF.

V and J are TRBV7-3 and TRBJ2-3; tentatively, D is TRBD2 (5 bases). Germline lookup yields CDR1 SGHTA and CDR2 FQGTGA. The CDR3 has 14 amino acids. The ends were cut back, 1 base at V and 4 bases at J, with 9 bases in the middle. CDR3 sequence reads: CASSLRARADTQYF. CDR3 sequence (DNA): TGTGCCAGCAGCTTAAGAGCGAGGGCAGATACGCAGTATTTT.

Comments on this clonotype: Without the conserved terminal phenylalanine or tryptophan, this CDR3 likely stems from a read error. The limits of the CDR3 on the DNA are not certain, so only TCRdb's listed CDR3 is given. The genes are TRBV20-1 and TRBJ2-7; the table's D call, TRBD2, has no DNA check behind it. The CDR3 contains 10 residues when both ends are counted. The germline V gene has CDR1 DFQATT and CDR2 SNEGSKA (reference sequence). The CDR3 spells CSACTPGLAG.

There are many counts of this clonotype. J is TRBJ2-7 and V is TRBV29-1, with 14 bases lining up with TRBD2. The germline V gene has CDR1 SQVTM and CDR2 ANQGSEA. V dropped 4 bases and J dropped 2; count of bases not matched to a gene: 7. This CDR3 has 16 amino acids. CDR3 sequence (DNA): TGCAGCGTTGTTGTGACTAGCGGGAGGGCGGCCTACGAGCAGTACTTC. Translation: CSVVVTSGRAAYEQYF.

This chain joins TRBV5-1 and TRBJ2-7; a weak D match, TRBD1 (5 bases). This CDR3 has 16 amino acids. V lost 0 bases, J lost 3 bases, and 16 bases lay in between. In germline, CDR1 is SGHRS, CDR2 YFSETQ. The CDR3: CASSLGPQGIGYEQYF. The CDR3, as DNA: TGCGCCAGCAGCTTGGGACCCCAGGGTATTGGCTACGAGCAGTACTTC.

V usage is TRBV10-3 and J usage is TRBJ2-3; weak D call: TRBD2 (6 bases). The germline V gene encodes CDR1 ENHRY and CDR2 SYGVKD. This CDR3 region has 14 residues. The ends were cut back, 6 bases at V and 3 bases at J, with 13 bases in the middle. In DNA form, the CDR3 reads TGTGCCATCAGACTAGCTGATTCTACAGATACGCAGTATTTT. This codes for CAIRLADSTDTQYF.

The chain couples TRBV5-6 to TRBJ2-2; 7 bases align to TRBD2. CDR3 length: 16 amino acids. Germline assignment: CDR1 SGHDT and CDR2 YYEEEE. V was pared by 6 bases and J by 8 bases, with 16 bases of the junction left unmatched. CDR3 coding DNA: TGTGCCAGCACCGGGGGGTACGCGGGAGCGGCAGGGGAGCTGTTTTTT. This codes for CASTGGYAGAAGELFF.

This clonotype was seen at least ten times. The CDR3 reads CASSFVQSANTGELFF. CDR3 coding DNA: TGCGCCAGCAGCTTTGTCCAGAGCGCGAACACCGGGGAGCTGTTTTTT. This rearrangement joins TRBV5-1 to TRBJ2-2; D gene unclear. CDR1 is SGHRS, CDR2 YFSETQ, per germline. The length of the CDR3 is 16 residues. The germline V and J ends were trimmed by 2 bases and 0 bases, with 11 bases remaining between them.

The chain joins TRBV28 to TRBJ1-3; no clear D gene. Trimming removed 7 bases from V and 4 bases from J, with 11 bases in between. The CDR3 runs to 13 residues. Germline CDR1 reads MDHEN; CDR2 reads SYDVKM. The CDR3 reads CASISAPGNTIYF. The CDR3 DNA reads TGTGCCAGCATTTCAGCTCCGGGAAACACCATATATTTT.

This clonotype was observed at least ten times. V usage is TRBV30 and J usage is TRBJ2-5; D is perhaps TRBD2 (6 bases). Germline assignment: CDR1 GTSNPN and CDR2 SVGIG (reference sequence). The CDR3 totals 14 residues. Trimming removed 5 bases from V and 1 base from J, with 14 bases in between. CDR3 amino acids: CAWVEGSGQETQYF. CDR3 in DNA: TGTGCCTGGGTCGAAGGTAGCGGCCAAGAGACCCAGTACTTC.

The genes are TRBV15 and TRBJ1-4; TRBD1 matches 9 bases. CDR3 length: 16 amino acids. CDR1 and CDR2 (germline): LNHNV, YYDKDF (reference sequence). The junction had 10 bases not matched to a gene; V was cut back by 3 bases and J by 8 bases. CDR3 nucleotides: TGTGCCACCAGCAGTTCTCGACAGGGGGATCGAGAAAAACTGTTTTTT. Amino acids: CATSSSRQGDREKLFF.

This clonotype occurred once. The chain joins TRBV7-8 to TRBJ2-6; TRBD1 aligns across 9 bases. The CDR3 is 18 residues long. V dropped 9 bases and J dropped 4; count of bases not matched to a gene: 16. Germline CDR1 reads SGHVS; CDR2 reads FQNEAQ. CDR3 sequence: CASSTRLNRGQGANVLTF. The CDR3 DNA sequence: TGTGCCAGTAGTACCCGACTTAACAGGGGGCAAGGGGCCAACGTCCTGACTTTC.

The chain is built from TRBV28 and TRBJ1-5; a weak D match, TRBD1 (5 bases). The germline gives CDR1 MDHEN, CDR2 SYDVKM. The CDR3 contains 14 residues. The CDR3 sequence is CATNPGGSNQPQHF. For the CDR3, the DNA is TGTGCTACTAATCCGGGGGGTAGCAATCAGCCCCAGCATTTT. Supplemented by reference TRBV28 and TRBJ1-5, the full variable domain reads DVKVTQSSRYLVKRTGEKVFLECVQDMDHENMFWYRQDPGLGLRLIYFSYDVKMKEKGDIPEGYSVSREKKERFSLILESASTNQTSMYLCATNPGGSNQPQHFGDGTRLSIL.

Details on this clonotype: An end of the junction does not agree with germline; a read error may underlie this. The V and J genes are TRBV5-1 and TRBJ1-2, with D perhaps matching TRBD1 (5 bases). Germline V CDR1 and CDR2: SGHRS, YFSETQ. The CDR3 is 14 residues long. CDR3 amino acids: CASSLRGVSPGYTF. CDR3 nucleotides: TGTGCCAGCAGCTTGCGGGGGGTCTCTCCTGGCTACACCTTC.

Comments on this clonotype: As the CDR3 is not closed by the conserved phenylalanine or tryptophan, this likely results from a read error. Because the CDR3's place on the DNA is in doubt, the DNA is left out and the CDR3 is given as listed by TCRdb. The V and J genes are TRBV5-1 and TRBJ2-7; the table assigns TRBD2, which was not confirmed against the DNA. Both ends counted, the CDR3 spans 13 residues. CDR1 and CDR2 from the germline V gene are SGHRS and YFSETQ. The CDR3 loop is CASSYGTSAFKLI.

This clonotype appeared many times. The V and J genes are TRBV7-9 and TRBJ2-7, with TRBD1 matching over 7 bases. From germline, CDR1 is SEHNR and CDR2 FQNEAQ (reference sequence). The CDR3 has 13 residues. Losses at the gene ends were 5 bases for V and 3 bases for J; bases not matched to a gene: 4. CDR3 protein: CASSISGGYEQYF. CDR3 DNA: TGTGCCAGCAGCATATCAGGGGGCTACGAGCAGTACTTC.

The chain uses TRBV7-8 and TRBJ1-2, with 8 bases that match TRBD1. The CDR3 runs 15 residues. J was trimmed by 4 bases and V by 5 bases; bases with no gene match: 9. Looked up from germline, CDR1 is SGHVS and CDR2 is FQNEAQ. CDR3 region: CASSETGEPIYGYTF. CDR3 DNA sequence: TGTGCCAGCAGCGAGACAGGGGAACCTATCTATGGCTACACCTTC.

At least ten counts were recorded for this clonotype. V usage is TRBV20-1 and J usage is TRBJ1-6; D is unresolved. The germline V gene has CDR1 DFQATT and CDR2 SNEGSKA (reference sequence). V lost 3 bases, J lost 0 bases, and 9 bases lay in between. CDR3 length equals 15 residues. This CDR3 reads CSASSGNSYNSPLHF. CDR3 sequence (DNA): TGCAGTGCTAGTTCTGGGAACTCCTATAATTCACCCCTCCACTTT.

The J gene is TRBJ2-2, the V gene TRBV6-1; 9 positions match TRBD1. The length of the CDR3 is 16 residues. Trimming removed 6 bases from V and 7 bases from J; junction bases left unmatched: 12. In germline, CDR1 is MNHNS, CDR2 SASEGT. CDR3 DNA: TGTGCCAGCAGCTCGACAGGGGGTTTAATTGGCGGGGAGCTGTTTTTT. Its translation is CASSSTGGLIGGELFF.

The sample holds many counts of this clonotype. The chain couples TRBV19 to TRBJ1-5; D gene unclear. V was clipped by 5 bases and J by 5 bases, with 10 bases between them. The CDR3 contains 13 residues. Germline V gene data show CDR1 as LNHDA and CDR2 as SQIVND (reference sequence). CDR3 bases: TGTGCCAGTAGTTCGACGAGGTATCAGCCCCAGCATTTT. Translated: CASSSTRYQPQHF.